This T cell receptor beta chain was identified during a study of beta chain features in type 1 diabetes. Only a few counts were recorded for this clone. Its antigen is not known. Every bit of the isolated RNA underwent reverse transcription, so sequencing read expressed TCRB transcripts. Sequencing used immunoSEQ multiplex PCR; TCRdb keeps in-frame clones, though not all of them. The data show 250,000 to 350,000 clones, with 15% seen just once and roughly 0.015% held by the top ten. Germline V gene data show CDR1 as GTSNPN and CDR2 as SVGIG (reference sequence). The germline V and J ends were trimmed by 4 bases and 0 bases, with 12 bases remaining between them. The CDR3 has 14 residues. Points from the study as a whole: In all four CD4+ subsets, TCRB CDR3 length was significantly, moderately reduced in type 1 diabetes. For patients and controls alike, PCR might favor shorter templates to the same degree. Relative to healthy donors, patients appeared to have naive, central memory and Treg TCRB repertoires that were more similar.

The chain employs TRBV30 and TRBJ1-1; D unresolved. Sequences were obtained from naive CD4+ T cells from blood. The receptor's source is a man aged 18 to 29 with type 1 diabetes. CDR3 loop: CAWNQDSLNTEAFF. The CDR3 nucleotides read TGTGCCTGGAACCAGGATAGTCTGAACACTGAAGCTTTCTTT.